This T cell receptor (beta chain) is drawn from a study of blood T cell repertoires in COVID-19. Study in general: Samples came from the United States, Italy and Spain, spanning acute and convalescent COVID-19. PBMCs, B-cell-depleted T cells, or T cells were the source of the cDNA or gDNA that made up the material.

As handled by the study authors: Estimates of nucleated cell counts were drawn from the amplification of reference gene primers. Generated by immunoSEQ multiplex PCR, the TCRdb table keeps only in-frame clones and is missing some. The DNA was the basis for D and trimming; V, J and clone size are from that table. The sample has under 300,000 clones, around four fifths seen once. The CDR3 spans 13 residues. With V trimmed by 6 bases and J by 3 bases, 4 bases remained unmatched. This TCR was sampled from an older woman with active or convalescent COVID-19. The specimen sequenced was peripheral blood. This chain links TRBV12-3 or TRBV12-4 with TRBJ2-5, with 7 positions matching TRBD1. The CDR3 nucleotides read TGTGCCAGCAGACCCGACAGGGAAGAGACCCAGTACTTC. As protein: CASRPDREETQYF.